A single sample is the source of the 10 T cell receptor beta chains below, sequenced in a study of OX40 agonist ivuxolimab in advanced cancers. Using immunoSEQ multiplex PCR, the repertoire was profiled, and TCRdb retains in-frame clones only, with some absent. The sample has about 67,000 clones; approximately 90% are singletons. Specimen: CD4+ or CD8+ T cells sorted from blood, collected in a trial of the OX40 agonist ivuxolimab. These receptors all stem from an adult with an advanced solid tumor such as melanoma, head and neck, liver or kidney cancer.

The V and J genes are TRBV7-9 and TRBJ2-7, with 9 positions matching TRBD1. V lost 3 bases to trimming and J lost 4 bases; unmatched junction nucleotides: 4. The CDR3 runs 14 residues. Germline V gives CDR1 SEHNR, CDR2 FQNEAQ (reference sequence). This chain's CDR3 is CASSFPGQGYEQYF. The CDR3 DNA reads as TGTGCCAGCAGCTTCCCGGGACAGGGTTACGAGCAGTACTTC.

V is TRBV15 and J is TRBJ1-4, with D hard to call. Germline values: CDR1 LNHNV, CDR2 YYDKDF (reference sequence). The V and J ends lost 1 base and 6 bases respectively, with 12 bases between them. The CDR3 contains 15 residues. CDR3 sequence reads: CATSRVGNWDEKLFF. CDR3 sequence (DNA): TGTGCCACCAGCAGAGTAGGGAATTGGGATGAAAAACTGTTTTTT. Together with reference TRBV15 and TRBJ1-4, the CDR3 gives the full variable domain: DAMVIQNPRYQVTQFGKPVTLSCSQTLNHNVMYWYQQKSSQAPKLLFHYYDKDFNNEADTPDNFQSRRPNTSFCFLDIRSPGLGDTAMYLCATSRVGNWDEKLFFGSGTQLSVL.

V is TRBV25-1 and J is TRBJ2-5; 11 bases line up with TRBD1. The CDR3 extends over 15 amino acids. With 6 bases clipped from V and 4 bases from J, the junction kept 7 bases outside the gene matches. Germline CDR1 MGHDK, CDR2 SYGVNS. CDR3 nucleotide sequence: TGTGCCAGCAGGGCGGGACAGGGGGAGGCAGAGACCCAGTACTTC. Translated: CASRAGQGEAETQYF. Based on the CDR3 plus reference TRBV25-1 and TRBJ2-5, the full variable domain is EADIYQTPRYLVIGTGKKITLECSQTMGHDKMYWYQQDPGMELHLIHYSYGVNSTEKGDLSSESTVSRIRTEHFPLTLESARPSHTSQYLCASRAGQGEAETQYFGPGTRLLVL.

The chain has TRBV5-1 and TRBJ1-5; D is uncertain. The CDR3 length is 15 residues. Germline V gene data show CDR1 as SGHRS and CDR2 as YFSETQ. V shed 0 bases and J shed 0 bases, with 7 bases lying between them. CDR3 amino acids: CASSLDTSSNQPQHF. The CDR3 coding sequence is TGCGCCAGCAGCTTGGATACATCTAGCAATCAGCCCCAGCATTTT.

The chain joins TRBV28 to TRBJ2-1, with 12 bases lining up with TRBD2. Germline CDR1 reads MDHEN; CDR2 reads SYDVKM. The CDR3 runs to 14 residues. Trimming removed 5 bases from V and 4 bases from J; junction bases left unmatched: 0. The CDR3 nucleotides are TGTGCCAGCAGTGGACTAGCGGGGTACAATGAGCAGTTCTTC. This translates into CASSGLAGYNEQFF.

The chain couples TRBV5-1 to TRBJ2-7; the D gene is possibly TRBD1 (6 bases). Germline V gene sequence: CDR1 SGHRS, CDR2 YFSETQ. Deletions cut 2 bases from V and 2 bases from J, with 14 bases between. This CDR3 contains 15 residues. The CDR3 DNA reads TGCGCCAGCAGCTTTAGAGACAGGCTTACCTACGAGCAGTACTTC. It encodes CASSFRDRLTYEQYF.

This chain uses TRBV5-4 with TRBJ2-1; TRBD2 agrees at 8 bases. The J segment lost 5 bases and the V segment lost 3 bases, leaving 10 bases of the junction unmatched. From germline, CDR1 is SGHNT and CDR2 YYREEE (reference sequence). There are 16 residues in the CDR3. CDR3 protein: CASSWKRERDHNEQFF. The CDR3 DNA reads TGTGCCAGCAGCTGGAAGCGGGAGAGGGACCACAATGAGCAGTTCTTC.

J is TRBJ1-1 and V is TRBV7-6; no clear D gene. Trimming removed 2 bases at V and 1 base at J, with 11 bases between. The germline CDR1 and CDR2 sequences are SGHVS and FNYEAQ. CDR3 size: 15 residues. The CDR3 sequence is CASSLNGYGNTEAFF. For the CDR3, the DNA is TGTGCCAGCAGCTTAAATGGGTATGGGAACACTGAAGCTTTCTTT.

The chain links TRBV7-9 to TRBJ2-7; possibly TRBD2 for D (6 bases). CDR1 SEHNR and CDR2 FQNEAQ come from the germline V gene (reference sequence). V lost 7 bases and J lost 6, with 19 bases in between. This CDR3 comprises 14 residues. The CDR3 sequence: CASTEPSALAEQYF. DNA of the CDR3: TGTGCCAGCACCGAACCTAGCGCTCTCGCCGAGCAGTACTTC.

The rearrangement uses TRBV6-1 and TRBJ2-1; D may correspond to TRBD1 or TRBD2 (6 bases each). Germline V gene lookup returns CDR1 MNHNS and CDR2 SASEGT. V dropped 4 bases and J dropped 5 bases, with 27 bases sitting between them. The CDR3 contains 19 residues. The CDR3 spells CASSVSATLVGGDNNEQFF. The CDR3 bases are TGTGCCAGCAGTGTTTCGGCAACGCTGGTGGGGGGCGATAACAATGAGCAGTTCTTC.